This record concerns one TCR beta chain sequence. Its antigen remains undetermined. Base quality data are lacking; no much larger clone is found one base away. The data were taken from a study of control samples from healthy donors and cancer patients (dated by TCRdb to between 2020 and 2021). As encoded in the germline V gene, CDR1 is MDHEN while CDR2 is SYDVKM. The CDR3 runs 13 residues from the cysteine to the phenylalanine. Of all the DNA, just the CDR3 is kept, 39 bases in frame from base 1. Deletion took 6 bases off V and 3 bases off J, with a span of 12 bases between the germline ends. Library preparation was by the immunoSEQ multiplex PCR assay. Entries here come from immuneACCESS through TCRdb and include only in-frame sequences with V and J called. Some clones fail to appear in such tables; in the studies checked, an unresolved V gene covers under half of the shortfall, and the cause of the remainder is unknown. The sample table shows some 130,000 clones, and 80% to 95% are seen once. The ten largest clones take up about 2.3% of the sample.

The receptor was derived from a man aged 35 to 55 in good health. Recombination connected TRBV28 to TRBJ2-7, with the D gene too uncertain to name. The sequencing sample was made of blood. The bases are TGTGCCAGCAGGGGTCATGCTGGCTACGAGCAGTACTTC. Its protein is CASRGHAGYEQYF.